A selection of T cell receptor beta chains follows, all from one sample in a study of blood T cell repertoires in COVID-19. Data came from immunoSEQ multiplex PCR; TCRdb stores just in-frame clones and leaves some out. Found here are some 110,000 clones, 84% of them singletons; the top ten hold approximately 3.6%. The sample taken for sequencing was PBMCs or T cells enriched from blood (not recorded which). Receptors were obtained from a woman in her 30s who had recovered from COVID-19. CDR3s include the opening cysteine and the closing phenylalanine or tryptophan. D genes are given only for firm matches. Clone size appears in some rows only: once, few, many, or a class for an expanded clone.

V: TRBV7-2; D: TRBD2; J: TRBJ2-2; size: .; DNA: TGTGCCAGCAGCTTAGTCCCAGCGGGAGCCAGGGAGCTGTTTTTT; CDR3: CASSLVPAGARELFF
V: TRBV6-5; D: .; J: TRBJ1-5; size: .; DNA: TGTGCCAGCAGTTGGAAATGGGGCGGGGGAAGTCAGCCCCAGCATTTT; CDR3: CASSWKWGGGSQPQHF
V: TRBV27; D: .; J: TRBJ1-5; size: .; DNA: TGTGCCAGCAGTTTACAGGTCGGTCAGCCCCAGCATTTT; CDR3: CASSLQVGQPQHF
V: TRBV12-3/TRBV12-4; D: .; J: TRBJ1-5; size: .; DNA: TGTGCCAGCAGTGCTGTACTCGGGCCCCAGCATTTT; CDR3: CASSAVLGPQHF
V: TRBV6-5; D: TRBD1; J: TRBJ2-5; size: .; DNA: TGTGCCAGCAGGACGGGACAGGGGGCTCGGCCCCAGTACTTC; CDR3: CASRTGQGARPQYF
V: TRBV6-2/TRBV6-3; D: .; J: TRBJ1-5; size: .; DNA: TGTGCCAGCAGCTCGACAGCCCTTAGCAATCAGCCCCAGCATTTT; CDR3: CASSSTALSNQPQHF
V: TRBV6-5; D: TRBD2; J: TRBJ2-7; size: .; DNA: TGTGCCAGCACCTGGACTAGCGGGAGGGCCTACGAGCAGTACTTC; CDR3: CASTWTSGRAYEQYF
V: TRBV6-5; D: .; J: TRBJ2-4; size: .; DNA: TGTGCCAGCATCCTATTTGCCTCCGGCAAAAACATTCAGTACTTC; CDR3: CASILFASGKNIQYF
V: TRBV7-3; D: TRBD2; J: TRBJ2-3; size: .; DNA: TGTGCCAGCAGCTTACTAGCGGGAGGTTCAGATACGCAGTATTTT; CDR3: CASSLLAGGSDTQYF
V: TRBV3-1/TRBV3-2; D: .; J: TRBJ2-3; size: .; DNA: TGTGCCAGCAGCCAAGGCCAGGTTCGCACAGATACGCAGTATTTT; CDR3: CASSQGQVRTDTQYF
V: TRBV19; D: .; J: TRBJ2-5; size: .; DNA: TGTGCCAGCTCCTATCAGGGAGGCGGGGAGACCCAGTACTTC; CDR3: CASSYQGGGETQYF
V: TRBV2; D: .; J: TRBJ2-1; size: .; DNA: TGTGCCAGCAGTAGGACCGGACAGACCCACAATGAGCAGTTCTTC; CDR3: CASSRTGQTHNEQFF
V: TRBV7-6; D: TRBD1; J: TRBJ2-7; size: .; DNA: TGTGCCAGCAGCTTAGCTCCGGGACAGGGAGCCTACGAGCAGTACTTC; CDR3: CASSLAPGQGAYEQYF
V: TRBV4-3; D: .; J: TRBJ1-1; size: .; DNA: TGCGCCAGCAGCCAAGGAATTTACTCGAACACTGAAGCTTTCTTT; CDR3: CASSQGIYSNTEAFF
V: TRBV11-2; D: TRBD1; J: TRBJ1-1; size: .; DNA: TGTGCCAGCAGCCAAGAGACAGGGGTCGCTGAAGCTTTCTTT; CDR3: CASSQETGVAEAFF
V: TRBV5-4; D: .; J: TRBJ1-6; size: .; DNA: TGTGCCAGCAGCTTGGCGGGGGGATCGAATAATTCACCCCTCCACTTT; CDR3: CASSLAGGSNNSPLHF
V: TRBV10-3; D: .; J: TRBJ2-5; size: .; DNA: TGTGCCATCAGTGAGTCGATAGGCGGGGAGACCCAGTACTTC; CDR3: CAISESIGGETQYF
V: TRBV6-5; D: .; J: TRBJ2-7; size: .; DNA: TGTGCCAGCAGTTACTCGAAGGGGAAATCCTACGAGCAGTACTTC; CDR3: CASSYSKGKSYEQYF
V: TRBV28; D: .; J: TRBJ2-7; size: .; DNA: TGTGCCAGCAAACCTTGGTCTACCAAGATCCGAATTTACGAGCAGTACTTC; CDR3: CASKPWSTKIRIYEQYF
V: TRBV4-1; D: TRBD2; J: TRBJ2-7; size: .; DNA: TGCGCCAGCAGGATCATCCCCTGGGGGGGGAGGGAATCCTACGAGCAGTACTTC; CDR3: CASRIIPWGGRESYEQYF
V: TRBV3-1/TRBV3-2; D: .; J: TRBJ2-2; size: .; DNA: TGTGCCAGCAGCCAAGAAGGGCGCGGGTTTACCGGGGAGCTGTTTTTT; CDR3: CASSQEGRGFTGELFF
V: TRBV12-3/TRBV12-4; D: .; J: TRBJ2-7; size: once; DNA: TGTGCCAGCAGTTTTGGGCTTGAAGGCGAGCAGTACTTC; CDR3: CASSFGLEGEQYF
V: TRBV4-1; D: TRBD2; J: TRBJ2-5; size: .; DNA: TGCGCCAGCAGCCAAGATCTTGGACTAGCCCTCACGATCGTGGAGACCCAGTACTTC; CDR3: CASSQDLGLALTIVETQYF
V: TRBV6-2/TRBV6-3; D: .; J: TRBJ1-1; size: .; DNA: TGTGCCAGCAGTCCGTACGGGGGTGGAACTGAAGCTTTCTTT; CDR3: CASSPYGGGTEAFF
V: TRBV4-1; D: .; J: TRBJ2-1; size: .; DNA: TGCGCCAGCACCCTCATCGGAGGGTCCTACAATGAGCAGTTCTTC; CDR3: CASTLIGGSYNEQFF
V: TRBV28; D: .; J: TRBJ2-2; size: .; DNA: TGTGCCAGCAGTTTATACATCGTCAACCGCAGGGCGAACACCGGGGAGCTGTTTTTT; CDR3: CASSLYIVNRRANTGELFF
V: TRBV5-6; D: .; J: TRBJ2-2; size: .; DNA: TGTGCCAGCAGCTTGGTAATTTATCTGGGGAGAACGGGCACCGGGGAGCTGTTTTTT; CDR3: CASSLVIYLGRTGTGELFF
V: TRBV2; D: TRBD1; J: TRBJ1-4; size: .; DNA: TGTGCCAGCAGCTCCGGGACAGACCAACTGTTTTTT; CDR3: CASSSGTDQLFF
V: TRBV28; D: .; J: TRBJ1-1; size: once; DNA: TGTGCCAGCAGTCCCAACAGCCGGAACACTGAAGCTTTCTTT; CDR3: CASSPNSRNTEAFF
V: TRBV7-9; D: TRBD2; J: TRBJ2-5; size: .; DNA: TGTGCCAGCAGTGGATTTAGCGGGAGAGCGGAGACCCAGTACTTC; CDR3: CASSGFSGRAETQYF
V: TRBV29-1; D: TRBD1; J: TRBJ1-1; size: .; DNA: TGCAGCGTTGGATGGACAGGGGCGGCTGAAGCTTTCTTT; CDR3: CSVGWTGAAEAFF